This T cell receptor beta chain derives from a study of cytomegalovirus exposure and HLA in healthy donors. Study conclusions and caveats: It was about 180 TCR beta chains that were listed as cytomegalovirus-associated. Most of the CMV-associated TCR beta chains (in a later analysis) appeared to be HLA-restricted. Later analysis found that TCR beta chains associated with HLA were more clonally expanded than other, equally common chains. Indistinguishable V segments, including TRBV6-2 and TRBV6-3, were excluded.

The CDR3 is made up of 15 amino acids. CDR1 and CDR2 from the germline V gene are LNHDA and SQIVND (reference sequence). V lost 4 bases and J lost 0, with 10 bases in between. This clone was recorded once. What it binds is not known. PCR was performed using 60 Vbeta and 13 Jbeta primers. The data were produced by immunoSEQ multiplex PCR, yet TCRdb's version contains in-frame clones alone and is incomplete. The data hold 95,000 to 130,000 clones, with 8.5% to 10% observed a single time. This sequence joins TRBV19 and TRBJ1-5; possible D gene TRBD1, 5 bases. The clonotype was recovered from a man aged 30 to 45 in good health and CMV-seronegative. The specimen was PBMCs. This CDR3 is CASSTTAYSNQPQHF. CDR3 DNA: TGTGCCAGTAGTACGACAGCCTATAGCAATCAGCCCCAGCATTTT.